The clone carrying this T cell receptor (beta chain) was observed at least ten times. The data stem from a study of T cells after yellow fever vaccination. TCRdb passed the 5' RACE reads through MiXCR, listing each CDR3 protein once. The sample lists tens of thousands of distinct CDR3 sequences; about 7.8% were seen once. With 5 bases removed from V and 4 bases from J, the gap between germline ends came to 14 bases. Germline-derived CDR1 and CDR2 are DFQATT and SNEGSKA (reference sequence). The CDR3 totals 13 residues. The J gene is TRBJ1-1, the V gene TRBV20-1; D is unclear. This receptor was identified in a man younger than 45 who received the YFV17D yellow fever vaccine. Sequencing was performed on CD8+ T cells sorted from PBMCs, taken 15 days after the yellow fever booster vaccination. The CDR3 here is CSAGWESGTEAFF. CDR3 sequence (DNA): TGCAGTGCTGGCTGGGAGTCGGGCACTGAAGCTTTCTTT.